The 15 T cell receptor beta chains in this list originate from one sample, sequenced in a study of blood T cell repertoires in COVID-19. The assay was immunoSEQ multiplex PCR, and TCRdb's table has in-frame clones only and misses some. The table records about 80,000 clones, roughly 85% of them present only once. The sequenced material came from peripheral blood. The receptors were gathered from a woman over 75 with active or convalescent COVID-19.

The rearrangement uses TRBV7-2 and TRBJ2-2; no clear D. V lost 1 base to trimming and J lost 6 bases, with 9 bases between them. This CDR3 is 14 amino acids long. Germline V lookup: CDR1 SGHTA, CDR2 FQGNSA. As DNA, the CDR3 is TGTGCCAGCAGCTTAGGTCCGTCCGCCGGGGAGCTGTTTTTT. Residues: CASSLGPSAGELFF.

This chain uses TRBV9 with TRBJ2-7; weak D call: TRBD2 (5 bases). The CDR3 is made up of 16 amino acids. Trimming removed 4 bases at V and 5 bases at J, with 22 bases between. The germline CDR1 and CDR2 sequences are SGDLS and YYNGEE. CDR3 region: CASSPRDLISINEQYF. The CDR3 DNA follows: TGTGCCAGCAGCCCTCGGGATCTTATTTCCATCAACGAGCAGTACTTC.

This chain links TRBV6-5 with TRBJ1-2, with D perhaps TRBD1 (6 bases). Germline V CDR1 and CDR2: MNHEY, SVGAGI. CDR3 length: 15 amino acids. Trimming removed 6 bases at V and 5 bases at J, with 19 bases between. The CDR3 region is CASSGRTGTLYGYTF. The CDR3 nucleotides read TGTGCCAGCAGCGGCCGAACCGGGACACTTTATGGCTACACCTTC.

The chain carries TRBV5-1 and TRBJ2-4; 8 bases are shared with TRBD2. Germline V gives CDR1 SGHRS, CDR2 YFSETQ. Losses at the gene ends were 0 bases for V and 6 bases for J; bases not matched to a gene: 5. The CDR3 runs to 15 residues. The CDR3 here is CASSLVPAGVNIQYF. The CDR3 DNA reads TGCGCCAGCAGCTTGGTTCCAGCGGGGGTAAACATTCAGTACTTC.

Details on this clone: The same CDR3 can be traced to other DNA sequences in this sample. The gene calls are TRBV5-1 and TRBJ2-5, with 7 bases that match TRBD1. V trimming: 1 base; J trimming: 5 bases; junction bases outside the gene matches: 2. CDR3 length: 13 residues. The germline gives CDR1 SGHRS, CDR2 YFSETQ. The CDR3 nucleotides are TGCGCCAGCAGCTTGAGGGGGCAGGAGACCCAGTACTTC. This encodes CASSLRGQETQYF.

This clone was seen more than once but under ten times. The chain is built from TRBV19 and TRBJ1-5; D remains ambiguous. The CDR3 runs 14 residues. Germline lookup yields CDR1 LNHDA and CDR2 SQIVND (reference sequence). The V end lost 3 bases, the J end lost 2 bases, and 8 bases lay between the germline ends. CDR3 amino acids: CASSINSGNQPQHF. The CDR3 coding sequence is TGTGCCAGTAGTATCAACAGTGGCAATCAGCCCCAGCATTTT. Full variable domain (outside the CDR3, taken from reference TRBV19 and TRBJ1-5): DGGITQSPKYLFRKEGQNVTLSCEQNLNHDAMYWYRQDPGQGLRLIYYSQIVNDFQKGDIAEGYSVSREKKESFPLTVTSAQKNPTAFYLCASSINSGNQPQHFGDGTRLSIL.

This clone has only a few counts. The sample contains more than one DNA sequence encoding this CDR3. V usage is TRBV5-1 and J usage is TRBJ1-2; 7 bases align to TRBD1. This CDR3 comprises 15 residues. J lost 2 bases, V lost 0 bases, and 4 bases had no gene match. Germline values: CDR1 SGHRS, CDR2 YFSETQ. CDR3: CASSLGGTANYGYTF. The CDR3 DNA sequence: TGCGCCAGCAGCTTGGGTGGGACAGCCAACTATGGCTACACCTTC.

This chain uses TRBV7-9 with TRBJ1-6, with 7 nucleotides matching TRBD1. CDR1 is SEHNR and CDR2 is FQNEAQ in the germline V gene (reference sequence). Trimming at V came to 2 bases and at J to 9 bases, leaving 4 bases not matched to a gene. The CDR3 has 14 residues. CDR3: CASSLTGVGSPLHF. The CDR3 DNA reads TGTGCCAGCAGCTTAACAGGGGTAGGTTCACCCCTCCACTTT.

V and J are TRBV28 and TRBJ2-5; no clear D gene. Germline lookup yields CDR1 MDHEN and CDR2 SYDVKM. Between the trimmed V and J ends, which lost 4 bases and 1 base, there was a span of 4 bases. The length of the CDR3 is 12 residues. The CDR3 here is CASSSFQETQYF. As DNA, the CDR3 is TGTGCCAGCAGTTCGTTCCAAGAGACCCAGTACTTC.

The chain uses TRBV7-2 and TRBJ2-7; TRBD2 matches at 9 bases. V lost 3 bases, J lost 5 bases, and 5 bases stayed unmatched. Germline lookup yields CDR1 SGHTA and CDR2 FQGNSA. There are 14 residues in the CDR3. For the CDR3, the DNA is TGTGCCAGCAGCTTCGGACTAGCGAGCAACGAGCAGTACTTC. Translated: CASSFGLASNEQYF.

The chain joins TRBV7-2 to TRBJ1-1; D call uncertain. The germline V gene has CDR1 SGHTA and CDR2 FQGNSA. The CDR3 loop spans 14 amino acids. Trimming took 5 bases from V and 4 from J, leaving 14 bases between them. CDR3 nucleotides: TGTGCCAGCAGCGGCCCGGCGGGTGGCACTGAAGCTTTCTTT. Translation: CASSGPAGGTEAFF. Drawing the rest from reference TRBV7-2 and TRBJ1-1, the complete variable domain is GAGVSQSPSNKVTEKGKDVELRCDPISGHTALYWYRQSLGQGLEFLIYFQGNSAPDKSGLPSDRFSAERTGGSVSTLTIQRTQQEDSAVYLCASSGPAGGTEAFFGQGTRLTVV.

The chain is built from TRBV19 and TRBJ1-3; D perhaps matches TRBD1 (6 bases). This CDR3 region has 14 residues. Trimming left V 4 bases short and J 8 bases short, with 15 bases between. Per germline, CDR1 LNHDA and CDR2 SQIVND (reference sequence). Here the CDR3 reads CASSRQASEHTIYF. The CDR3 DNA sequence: TGTGCCAGTAGTAGACAGGCCTCGGAACACACCATATATTTT.

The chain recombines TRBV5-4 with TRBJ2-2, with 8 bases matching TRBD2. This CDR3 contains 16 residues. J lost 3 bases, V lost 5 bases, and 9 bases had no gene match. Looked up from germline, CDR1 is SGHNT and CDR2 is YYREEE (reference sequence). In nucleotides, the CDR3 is TGTGCCAGCAGTTTCCGGCTTAGCGGGGACACCGGGGAGCTGTTTTTT. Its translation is CASSFRLSGDTGELFF.

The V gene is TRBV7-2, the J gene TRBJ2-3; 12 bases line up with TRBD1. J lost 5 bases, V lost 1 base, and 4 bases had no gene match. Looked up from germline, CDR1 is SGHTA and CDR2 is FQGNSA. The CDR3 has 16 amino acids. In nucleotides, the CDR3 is TGTGCCAGCAGCTTAGTCGGGACAGGGGGCGTAGATACGCAGTATTTT. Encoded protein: CASSLVGTGGVDTQYF.

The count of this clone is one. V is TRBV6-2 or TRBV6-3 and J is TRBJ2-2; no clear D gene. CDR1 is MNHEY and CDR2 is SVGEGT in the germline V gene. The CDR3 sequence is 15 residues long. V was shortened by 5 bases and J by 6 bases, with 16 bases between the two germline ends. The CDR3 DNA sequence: TGTGCCAGCAGTAGATCTTCTCTAGTTCCCGGGGAGCTGTTTTTT. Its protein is CASSRSSLVPGELFF.